Below, 11 T cell receptor beta chains from the same sample are listed, as sequenced in a study of cytomegalovirus exposure and HLA in healthy donors. PCR amplification relied on 60 Vbeta primers (plus 13 Jbeta primers). TCRdb keeps only in-frame clones here, not all; method: immunoSEQ multiplex PCR. The top ten hold about 5% of the sample, which has some 87,000 clones, 62% seen once. Sequencing input: PBMCs. The receptor set was obtained from a woman in her 30s in good health and CMV-seropositive.

This clone was found once. The chain employs TRBV5-4 and TRBJ1-1; the D is unclear. Per the germline V gene, CDR1 is SGHNT and CDR2 is YYREEE (reference sequence). V shed 2 bases and J shed 7 bases, with 9 bases lying between them. This CDR3 region has 12 residues. CDR3 DNA: TGTGCCAGCAGCTTTGGAGGAGGTGAAGCTTTCTTT. Amino acids: CASSFGGGEAFF. The full variable domain, in which reference TRBV5-4 and TRBJ1-1 provide the parts outside the CDR3, is ETGVTQSPTHLIKTRGQQVTLRCSSQSGHNTVSWYQQALGQGPQFIFQYYREEENGRGNFPPRFSGLQFPNYSSELNVNALELDDSALYLCASSFGGGEAFFGQGTRLTVV.

The sample holds one count of this clone. The rearrangement joins TRBV7-6 to TRBJ2-1, with a weak D call TRBD2 (7 bases). Germline V gives CDR1 SGHVS, CDR2 FNYEAQ. The CDR3 has 15 amino acids. V was shortened by 7 bases and J by 6 bases, with 19 bases between the two germline ends. This CDR3 is CASTRGATALNEQFF. In nucleotides, the CDR3 is TGTGCCAGCACCCGGGGGGCTACGGCGCTCAATGAGCAGTTCTTC.

This clone was picked up a small number of times. The V gene is TRBV7-9, the J gene TRBJ2-1; possibly TRBD2 for D (6 bases). Germline V gene lookup returns CDR1 SEHNR and CDR2 FQNEAQ (reference sequence). CDR3 size: 16 residues. V shed 4 bases and J shed 6 bases, with 19 bases lying between them. CDR3 nucleotides: TGTGCCAGCAGCTCCGGCCTAGGTACTAGCTCCAATGAGCAGTTCTTC. It encodes CASSSGLGTSSNEQFF.

This rearrangement joins TRBV28 to TRBJ2-1, with D perhaps TRBD2 (5 bases). Germline CDR1 MDHEN, CDR2 SYDVKM. The V and J ends lost 6 bases and 2 bases respectively, with 17 bases between them. The CDR3 is 16 amino acids. The CDR3 here is CASRGSWSGTYNEQFF. The CDR3 DNA sequence: TGTGCCAGCAGAGGGAGTTGGAGCGGTACCTACAATGAGCAGTTCTTC.

The V gene is TRBV7-2, the J gene TRBJ2-7; 9 nucleotides align to TRBD2. V lost 0 bases to trimming and J lost 5 bases; unmatched junction nucleotides: 8. The germline V gene encodes CDR1 SGHTA and CDR2 FQGNSA. This CDR3 has 16 amino acids. Here the CDR3 DNA reads TGTGCCAGCAGCTTAGCGGGCGGGGGGGCGTACCACGAGCAGTACTTC. It yields the protein CASSLAGGGAYHEQYF.

This chain joins TRBV9 and TRBJ2-7; 7 bases fit TRBD1. Per germline, CDR1 SGDLS and CDR2 YYNGEE. Unmatched junction bases numbered 6, after V lost 3 bases and J lost 6 bases. This CDR3 is 13 amino acids long. CDR3: CASSGTGVGEQYF. The CDR3 DNA sequence: TGTGCCAGCAGCGGGACAGGAGTCGGCGAGCAGTACTTC.

The chain links TRBV7-7 to TRBJ2-1; 10 nucleotides match TRBD2. CDR1 SSHAT and CDR2 FNYEAQ come from the germline V gene (reference sequence). Trimming removed 0 bases from V and 0 bases from J; junction bases left unmatched: 5. This CDR3 region has 18 residues. The CDR3 nucleotides read TGTGCCAGCAGCTTAGCCCCTAGCGGGGGAACCTCCTACAATGAGCAGTTCTTC. It encodes CASSLAPSGGTSYNEQFF.

The genes are TRBV7-9 and TRBJ2-3; 7 positions match TRBD2. This CDR3 spans 15 amino acids. V trimming: 1 base; J trimming: 2 bases; junction bases outside the gene matches: 3. Germline CDR1 SEHNR, CDR2 FQNEAQ (reference sequence). The CDR3 protein is CASSLGGGDTDTQYF. Here the CDR3 DNA reads TGTGCCAGCAGCTTAGGTGGGGGGGACACAGATACGCAGTATTTT.

This sequence joins TRBV27 and TRBJ2-1; TRBD1 is a possible D gene (5 bases). V was pared by 7 bases and J by 0 bases, with 22 bases between. This CDR3 contains 18 residues. Germline assignment: CDR1 MNHEY and CDR2 SMNVEV (reference sequence). The CDR3 sequence is CASKTKKTDISSYNEQFF. The DNA of the CDR3 is TGTGCCAGCAAAACTAAGAAGACGGACATAAGCTCCTACAATGAGCAGTTCTTC.

The chain employs TRBV11-2 and TRBJ2-6; TRBD1 agrees at 7 bases. V lost 6 bases, J lost 0 bases, and 11 bases stayed unmatched. Germline V gives CDR1 SGHAT, CDR2 FQNNGV. This CDR3 region has 18 residues. CDR3 bases: TGTGCCAGCAGTACCCCGGGACAGTTTCGCTCTGGGGCCAACGTCCTGACTTTC. Protein product: CASSTPGQFRSGANVLTF.

This chain connects TRBV6-1 to TRBJ1-3; D is possibly TRBD1 (5 bases). With 2 bases removed from V and 2 bases from J, the gap between germline ends came to 22 bases. Germline CDR1 MNHNS, CDR2 SASEGT. This CDR3 spans 19 amino acids. This CDR3 reads CASSELAGMVSIAGNTIYF. The DNA for the CDR3 is TGTGCCAGCAGTGAACTGGCAGGGATGGTATCAATTGCTGGAAACACCATATATTTT.